These T cell receptor beta chains were read from a single sample in a study of blood T cell repertoires in COVID-19. Clones were sequenced by immunoSEQ multiplex PCR, and TCRdb holds only the in-frame ones, with some missing. The sample contains around 170,000 clones, approximately 90% of which appear only once. Sequencing input: peripheral blood. All receptors derive from a young man who had recovered from COVID-19. CDR3s leave out the opening cysteine and the closing phenylalanine or tryptophan. Clone size is stated in some rows and not others, as once, few, many or a class when expanded.

TRBV5-6	once	TRBJ1-1	ASSLWGGRGTEAF
TRBV7-2	NA	TRBJ2-2	ASSLQGAAGELF
TRBV10-1	NA	TRBJ2-1	ASSKQGMDEQF
TRBV30	NA	TRBJ2-7	AWQREWEQY
TRBV19	NA	TRBJ1-5	AAKAGAGEAQPQH
TRBV6-2/TRBV6-3	NA	TRBJ2-6	ASSRYSSGANVLT
TRBV9	NA	TRBJ2-1	ASSVLPGERITDINEQF
TRBV9	NA	TRBJ2-3	ASSVGRGGSYTDTQY
TRBV10-2	NA	TRBJ1-2	ASSDMYGYT
TRBV14	few	TRBJ1-1	ASSQVAGTEAF
TRBV28	NA	TRBJ2-2	ASTSPRTGSHGELF
TRBV19	NA	TRBJ2-5	ASTGRDRGGETQY
TRBV7-2	NA	TRBJ2-7	ASSLESRTPSYEQY
TRBV3-1/TRBV3-2	NA	TRBJ1-4	ASSQDEGVEKLF
TRBV9	NA	TRBJ1-1	ASSLRTVMNTEAF
TRBV6-1	NA	TRBJ1-3	ASVTGGGNTIY
TRBV9	NA	TRBJ2-7	ASSVGGEGYEQY
TRBV6-5	NA	TRBJ2-1	ASRDSGIYNEQF
TRBV19	NA	TRBJ1-1	ASTRGRRNTEAF
TRBV13	NA	TRBJ1-6	ASSLDRANSPLH
TRBV19	NA	TRBJ2-1	ASSIGRTSGSVTHNEQF
TRBV2	few	TRBJ1-2	AGGTSQRRLYGYT
TRBV18	few	TRBJ2-7	ASSPQGNEQY
TRBV5-1	once	TRBJ1-2	ASSELGSALGRRAGYT
TRBV20-1	NA	TRBJ2-5	SGEYQETQY
TRBV7-9	NA	TRBJ1-1	ASSSTGITF
TRBV28	NA	TRBJ2-7	ASSPGLQGIYEQY
TRBV9	NA	TRBJ2-7	ASSPSLAVLYEQY
TRBV28	once	TRBJ2-3	ASSPLSSADTQY
TRBV25-1	NA	TRBJ2-5	ASSPFGGETQY